These 27 T cell receptor beta chains were sequenced from one sample in a study of T-cell memory formation after mild COVID-19 (dated by TCRdb to the early 2020s). Library prep was done by 5' RACE. The sequencer listed for this sample is Illumina NovaSeq 6000. TCRdb applied fastp at Q25 and MiXCR to the public reads, then kept only in-frame beta chains. A single entry per CDR3 protein holds the most common genes and DNA from its merged rows. The sample includes 98,000 or so distinct CDR3 sequences, with 18% observed a single time. The top ten clones comprise roughly 6% of the sample. Sequenced material: PBMCs or a T cell subset sorted from them (not recorded which). The receptors derive from a man aged 18 to 30 who had mild COVID-19 (a few samples of this study predate the infection). The sample titles of this study are shuffled in the database, so cell type and time point are left out; the donor was told from shared clones.

V is TRBV10-3 and J is TRBJ2-2; D remains ambiguous. Trimming shortened V by 6 bases and J by 2 bases, and 4 bases separated the two germline ends. The CDR3 is 12 residues long. Germline V lookup: CDR1 ENHRY, CDR2 SYGVKD. CDR3 DNA: TGTGCCATCAGCCCAAACACCGGGGAGCTGTTTTTT. This encodes CAISPNTGELFF.

The chain is built from TRBV7-9 and TRBJ1-1; D ambiguous. V was trimmed by 2 bases and J by 4 bases, leaving 5 bases between them. Germline CDR1 SEHNR, CDR2 FQNEAQ (reference sequence). This CDR3 comprises 12 residues. CDR3 in DNA: TGTGCCAGCAGCTTAAGTTCCACTGAAGCTTTCTTT. Translating gives CASSLSSTEAFF.

The V gene is TRBV5-1, the J gene TRBJ2-3, with a weak D call TRBD2 (5 bases). The germline V gene encodes CDR1 SGHRS and CDR2 YFSETQ. V gave up 0 bases and J gave up 2 bases, with 10 bases separating them. The CDR3 has 15 amino acids. CDR3 bases: TGCGCCAGCAGCTTGGCTATAGCGACCACAGATACGCAGTATTTT. Translated: CASSLAIATTDTQYF. Combining the CDR3 with reference TRBV5-1 and TRBJ2-3 gives the whole variable domain KAGVTQTPRYLIKTRGQQVTLSCSPISGHRSVSWYQQTPGQGLQFLFEYFSETQRNKGNFPGRFSGRQFSNSRSEMNVSTLELGDSALYLCASSLAIATTDTQYFGPGTRLTVL.

The chain uses TRBV30 and TRBJ2-1, with a weak D call TRBD2 (6 bases). The ends were cut back, 1 base at V and 7 bases at J, with 14 bases in the middle. Per the germline V gene, CDR1 is GTSNPN and CDR2 is SVGIG (reference sequence). The CDR3 covers 14 residues. The CDR3 region has the DNA TGTGCCTGGAGTGATTGGCAGGGACTGAATGAGCAGTTCTTC. It translates to CAWSDWQGLNEQFF.

This clonotype turned up a few times. V is TRBV4-2 and J is TRBJ2-7; possible D gene TRBD1, 5 bases. V was pared by 3 bases and J by 6 bases, with 15 bases between. The CDR3 has 14 amino acids. Germline loops: CDR1 LGHNA, CDR2 YNFKEQ. The CDR3 sequence: CASSQSWGLGEQYF. CDR3 DNA: TGTGCCAGCAGCCAGTCCTGGGGCTTGGGCGAGCAGTACTTC.

This clonotype has just a few counts. The genes are TRBV29-1 and TRBJ2-4; 10 bases are a match to TRBD2. J lost 6 bases, V lost 4 bases, and 3 bases had no gene match. Germline CDR1 reads SQVTM; CDR2 reads ANQGSEA. The CDR3 loop spans 13 amino acids. CDR3 in DNA: TGCAGCGTTGCAGCGGGGGGGACAAACATTCAGTACTTC. Translating gives CSVAAGGTNIQYF.

The chain recombines TRBV5-4 with TRBJ2-7; D is possibly TRBD1 (6 bases). V lost 1 base and J lost 3, with 8 bases in between. Germline values: CDR1 SGHNT, CDR2 YYREEE (reference sequence). The CDR3 has 13 amino acids. CDR3 bases: TGTGCCAGCAGCTTGTGGGGGCGCTACGAGCAGTACGTC. It translates to CASSLWGRYEQYV.

This clonotype occurred a few times. This chain connects TRBV5-1 to TRBJ1-5; D is undetermined. V lost 4 bases and J 0 bases, leaving 11 bases between the germline ends. The CDR3 has 15 residues. Germline V gives CDR1 SGHRS, CDR2 YFSETQ. The CDR3 loop is CASSPPVHSNQPQHF. Here the CDR3 DNA reads TGCGCCAGCAGCCCTCCCGTACATAGCAATCAGCCCCAGCATTTT.

About this clonotype: The junction and the germline gene differ at one end; a read error may be behind it. The J gene is TRBJ2-3, the V gene TRBV7-8; perhaps TRBD2 as D (6 bases). The CDR3 runs to 15 residues. CDR1 SGHVS and CDR2 FQNEAQ come from the germline V gene. CDR3 protein: CASSLASVGTDTQYF. Written as DNA, the CDR3 is TGTGCCAGCAGCCTAGCGTCGGTGGGGACAGATACGCAGTATTTT.

The chain uses TRBV10-3 and TRBJ2-5; 12 positions match TRBD2. With V trimmed by 3 bases and J by 3 bases, 2 bases remained unmatched. This CDR3 is built from 15 residues. In germline, CDR1 is ENHRY, CDR2 SYGVKD. CDR3: CAISERTSGEETQYF. The DNA for the CDR3 is TGTGCCATCAGTGAACGGACTAGCGGGGAAGAGACCCAGTACTTC.

This clonotype was seen more than once but under ten times. The V call is TRBV5-1, the J call TRBJ2-3; D is possibly TRBD2 (6 bases). V was shortened by 8 bases and J by 3 bases, with 16 bases between the two germline ends. The CDR3 runs to 14 residues. Germline CDR1 reads SGHRS; CDR2 reads YFSETQ. The CDR3 DNA reads as TGCGCCAGTTCCCTTGACCGGGGGACAGATACGCAGTATTTT. Residues: CASSLDRGTDTQYF.

This clonotype was counted a few times. J is TRBJ2-7 and V is TRBV7-9, with D maybe TRBD2 (5 bases). The CDR3 contains 13 residues. CDR1 and CDR2 (germline): SEHNR, FQNEAQ (reference sequence). Trimming stripped 4 bases from V and 7 bases from J, with 14 bases between. The chain's CDR3 is CASSSLGPGEQYV. The CDR3 bases are TGTGCCAGCAGCTCGCTGGGCCCGGGGGAGCAGTACGTC.

In this sample, this clonotype turned up a few times. CDR3 protein: CASSLATDTQYF. The CDR3 DNA reads as TGCGCCAGCAGCTTGGCAACAGATACGCAGTATTTT. This chain joins TRBV5-1 and TRBJ2-3, with D uncertain. Trimming took 0 bases from V and 3 from J, leaving 2 bases between them. This CDR3 has 12 amino acids. Germline CDR1 and CDR2: SGHRS and YFSETQ.

This clonotype was seen more than once but under ten times. CDR3 nucleotide sequence: TGCAGTGCTAACGGGAGAATAGATACGCAGTATTTT. Its translation is CSANGRIDTQYF. This chain joins TRBV20-1 and TRBJ2-3; D may be TRBD2 (6 bases). V lost 4 bases, J lost 5 bases, and 10 bases lay in between. Germline V gene sequence: CDR1 DFQATT, CDR2 SNEGSKA (reference sequence). This CDR3 is built from 12 residues.

The rearrangement links TRBV4-3 to TRBJ2-6; no clear D gene. V lost 0 bases and J lost 4, with 16 bases in between. CDR3 length: 18 residues. Germline-derived CDR1 and CDR2 are LGHNA and YSLEER. The CDR3 reads CASSQDGPARAGANVLTF. In DNA, the CDR3 is TGCGCCAGCAGCCAAGATGGTCCAGCCCGGGCGGGGGCCAACGTCCTGACTTTC.

Only a few counts were recorded for this clonotype. The CDR3 spells CASSQGGGAPDTQYF. In DNA, the CDR3 is TGCGCCAGCAGCCAAGGGGGGGGGGCCCCAGATACGCAGTATTTT. The chain carries TRBV4-1 and TRBJ2-3; D possibly corresponds to TRBD2 (7 bases). Germline loops: CDR1 MGHRA, CDR2 YSYEKL. CDR3 size: 15 residues. Trimming removed 1 base from V and 4 bases from J, with 12 bases in between.

This clonotype appeared a few times. The gene calls are TRBV7-6 and TRBJ2-7, with TRBD1 matching 7 bases. Trimming cost V 5 bases and J 5 bases; bases outside gene matches: 6. The CDR3 runs to 13 residues. Germline V lookup: CDR1 SGHVS, CDR2 FNYEAQ. Written as DNA, the CDR3 is TGTGCCAGCAGCGTCAGGGGGTATGACGAGCAGTACTTC. It codes for CASSVRGYDEQYF. The full variable domain, with the rest looked up from reference TRBV7-6 and TRBJ2-7, is GAGVSQSPRYKVTKRGQDVALRCDPISGHVSLYWYRQALGQGPEFLTYFNYEAQQDKSGLPNDRFSAERPEGSISTLTIQRTEQRDSAMYRCASSVRGYDEQYFGPGTRLTVT.

In this sample, this clonotype turned up many times. V is TRBV5-1 and J is TRBJ2-3; 8 bases agree with TRBD2. The CDR3 sequence is 16 residues long. Per germline, CDR1 SGHRS and CDR2 YFSETQ. Trimming cost V 4 bases and J 4 bases; bases outside gene matches: 11. The CDR3 DNA follows: TGCGCCAGCAGCCAGCTGCGGGCGGGGGGTTCAGATACGCAGTATTTT. Translated: CASSQLRAGGSDTQYF.

This sequence joins TRBV7-2 and TRBJ1-6; D possibly corresponds to TRBD1 (5 bases). V was shortened by 2 bases and J by 7 bases, with 12 bases between the two germline ends. The CDR3 consists of 15 residues. CDR1 is SGHTA, CDR2 FQGNSA, per germline. CDR3 in DNA: TGTGCCAGCAGCTTACATCGGGGACTCAATTCACCCCTCCACTTT. It yields the protein CASSLHRGLNSPLHF. Drawing the rest from reference TRBV7-2 and TRBJ1-6, the complete variable domain is GAGVSQSPSNKVTEKGKDVELRCDPISGHTALYWYRQSLGQGLEFLIYFQGNSAPDKSGLPSDRFSAERTGGSVSTLTIQRTQQEDSAVYLCASSLHRGLNSPLHFGNGTRLTVT.

The V call is TRBV15, the J call TRBJ2-2; 7 bases line up with TRBD1. CDR1 is LNHNV and CDR2 is YYDKDF in the germline V gene (reference sequence). The CDR3 extends over 19 amino acids. V trimming: 1 base; J trimming: 5 bases; junction bases outside the gene matches: 16. The CDR3 nucleotides are TGTGCCACCAGCAGAGTTGTTCCAGGGGGAATCGAAGGGACCGGGGAGCTGTTTTTT. Protein: CATSRVVPGGIEGTGELFF.

Only a few counts were recorded for this clonotype. The rearrangement links TRBV28 to TRBJ1-5, with 7 bases identical to TRBD1. CDR1 and CDR2 from the germline V gene are MDHEN and SYDVKM. The CDR3 has 16 residues. V was clipped by 5 bases and J by 6 bases; unmatched bases: 13. Here the CDR3 DNA reads TGTGCCAGCAGTCCCGTAACAGGGGTAGGCCCTCAGCCCCAGCATTTT. Amino acids: CASSPVTGVGPQPQHF.

This clonotype turned up a few times. The V gene is TRBV5-1, the J gene TRBJ2-7, with D hard to call. Germline V CDR1 and CDR2: SGHRS, YFSETQ. The CDR3 loop spans 13 amino acids. The ends were cut back, 3 bases at V and 3 bases at J, with 10 bases in the middle. Written as DNA, the CDR3 is TGCGCCAGCAGCTCGTCGAACGGCTACGAGCAGTACTTC. Amino acid sequence: CASSSSNGYEQYF.

This clonotype was detected ten times or more. The J gene is TRBJ2-3, the V gene TRBV11-2, with TRBD2 matching 14 bases. CDR3 size: 16 residues. Germline V gene data show CDR1 as SGHAT and CDR2 as FQNNGV. Losses at the gene ends were 5 bases for V and 5 bases for J; bases not matched to a gene: 6. CDR3 DNA: TGTGCCAGCAGCCGACTAGCGGGGGGGACGGGAGATACGCAGTATTTT. As protein: CASSRLAGGTGDTQYF.

This clonotype occurred a few times. The chain recombines TRBV10-3 with TRBJ2-5, with D possibly matching TRBD1 (6 bases). Trimming took off 2 bases at V and 5 bases at J, with 12 bases between the two ends. Germline assignment: CDR1 ENHRY and CDR2 SYGVKD. This CDR3 spans 14 amino acids. CDR3 coding DNA: TGTGCCATCAGTGAGAGTCAGGGGCGGGAGACCCAGTACTTC. As protein: CAISESQGRETQYF.

This clonotype was seen more than once but under ten times. The genes are TRBV20-1 and TRBJ1-2; no definite D call. Deletions cut 3 bases from V and 1 base from J, with 9 bases between. The CDR3 covers 13 residues. Germline loops: CDR1 DFQATT, CDR2 SNEGSKA (reference sequence). Written as DNA, the CDR3 is TGCAGTGCTAGCGCAGATAATAACTATGGCTACACCTTC. Its translation is CSASADNNYGYTF.

In its sample, this clonotype is medium-sized. The V and J genes are TRBV5-1 and TRBJ2-5; perhaps TRBD1 as D (6 bases). The CDR3 has 14 residues. Germline V gives CDR1 SGHRS, CDR2 YFSETQ. The V end lost 2 bases, the J end lost 5 bases, and 13 bases lay between the germline ends. CDR3 residues: CASSLLGALETQYF. CDR3 sequence (DNA): TGCGCCAGCAGCTTACTGGGGGCGTTGGAGACCCAGTACTTC.

V gene TRBV5-1 combines with J gene TRBJ2-3; D is uncertain. Germline loops: CDR1 SGHRS, CDR2 YFSETQ. The CDR3 spans 14 residues. V lost 4 bases, J lost 1 base, and 10 bases lay in between. Written as DNA, the CDR3 is TGCGCCAGCAGCGATACCGAGGGCACAGATACGCAGTATTTT. Protein sequence: CASSDTEGTDTQYF.